The following is a TCR beta chain sequence with its context. Its antigen is undetermined. The data derive from a study of cytomegalovirus exposure and HLA in healthy donors. Study outcomes and limitations: Productive status was seen about 90% or about 30% of the time for most TCR beta V segments in an earlier analysis. Equally common other TCR beta chains were less clonally expanded than HLA-associated ones, a later analysis found. A later analysis reportedly identified an Asian-associated ancestry cluster as carrying fewer N-insertions than the approximately 670-donor mean. The listing of roughly 160 TCR beta chains classed them as cytomegalovirus-associated.

PCR was performed using 60 Vbeta and 13 Jbeta primers. Profiled with immunoSEQ multiplex PCR; TCRdb holds only in-frame clones, not every one. The data hold 150,000 to 200,000 clones, with roughly three quarters observed a single time. V dropped 6 bases and J dropped 7; count of bases not matched to a gene: 11. This CDR3 comprises 16 residues. Germline-derived CDR1 and CDR2 are MNHEY and SMNVEV (reference sequence). The sequenced material came from PBMCs. The receptor's source is a woman aged 45-65 years in good health and CMV-seronegative. V usage is TRBV27 and J usage is TRBJ2-1, with TRBD1 identical over 11 bases. The CDR3 sequence: CASSLPGTGGWNEQFF. DNA for the CDR3: TGTGCCAGCAGCCTACCTGGGACAGGGGGGTGGAATGAGCAGTTCTTC.